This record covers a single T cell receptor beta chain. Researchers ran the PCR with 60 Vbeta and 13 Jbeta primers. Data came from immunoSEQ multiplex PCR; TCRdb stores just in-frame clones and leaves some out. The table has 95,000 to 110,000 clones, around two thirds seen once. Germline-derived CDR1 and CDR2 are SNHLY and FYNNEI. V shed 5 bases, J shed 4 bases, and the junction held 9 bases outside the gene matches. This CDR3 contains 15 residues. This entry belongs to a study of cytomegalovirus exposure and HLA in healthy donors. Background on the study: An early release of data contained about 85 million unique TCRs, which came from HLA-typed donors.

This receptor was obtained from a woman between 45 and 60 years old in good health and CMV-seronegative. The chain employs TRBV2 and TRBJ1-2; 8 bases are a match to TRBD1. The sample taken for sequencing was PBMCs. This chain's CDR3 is CASSPDRVGGYGYTF. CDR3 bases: TGTGCCAGCAGTCCGGACAGGGTCGGAGGCTATGGCTACACCTTC.